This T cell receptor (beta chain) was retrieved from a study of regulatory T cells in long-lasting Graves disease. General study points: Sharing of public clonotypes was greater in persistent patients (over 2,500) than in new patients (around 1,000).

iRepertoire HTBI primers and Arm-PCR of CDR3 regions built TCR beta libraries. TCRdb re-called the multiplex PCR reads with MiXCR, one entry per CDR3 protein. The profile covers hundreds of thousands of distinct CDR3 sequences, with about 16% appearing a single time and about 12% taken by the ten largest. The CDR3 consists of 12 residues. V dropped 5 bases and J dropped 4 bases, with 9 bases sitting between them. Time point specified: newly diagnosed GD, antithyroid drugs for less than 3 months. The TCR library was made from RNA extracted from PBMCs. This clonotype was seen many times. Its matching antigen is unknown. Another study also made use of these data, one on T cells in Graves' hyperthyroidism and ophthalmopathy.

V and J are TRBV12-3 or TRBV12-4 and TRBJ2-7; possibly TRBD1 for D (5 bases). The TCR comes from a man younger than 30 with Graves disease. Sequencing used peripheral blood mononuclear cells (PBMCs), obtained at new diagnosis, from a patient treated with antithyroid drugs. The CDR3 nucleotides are TGTGCCAGCAGTCCTAGGGGTTACGAGCAGTACTTC. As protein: CASSPRGYEQYF.